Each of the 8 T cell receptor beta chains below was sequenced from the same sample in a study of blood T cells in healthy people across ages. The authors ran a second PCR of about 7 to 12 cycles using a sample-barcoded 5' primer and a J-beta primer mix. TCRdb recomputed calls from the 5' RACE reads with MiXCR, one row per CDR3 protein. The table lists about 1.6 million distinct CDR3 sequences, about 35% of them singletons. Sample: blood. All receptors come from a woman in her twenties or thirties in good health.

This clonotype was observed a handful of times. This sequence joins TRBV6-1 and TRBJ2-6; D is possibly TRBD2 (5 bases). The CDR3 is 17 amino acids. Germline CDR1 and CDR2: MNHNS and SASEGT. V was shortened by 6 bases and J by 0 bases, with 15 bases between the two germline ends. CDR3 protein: CASSGPTRDSGANVLTF. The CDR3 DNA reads TGTGCCAGCAGCGGACCGACGAGGGACTCTGGGGCCAACGTCCTGACTTTC.

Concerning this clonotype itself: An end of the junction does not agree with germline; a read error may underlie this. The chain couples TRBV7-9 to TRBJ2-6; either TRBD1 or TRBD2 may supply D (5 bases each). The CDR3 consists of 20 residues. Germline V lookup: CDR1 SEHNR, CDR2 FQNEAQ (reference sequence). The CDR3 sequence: CASSLVAGLGALSGANVPTF. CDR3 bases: TGTGCCAGCAGCTTAGTTGCGGGTTTAGGGGCTCTCTCTGGGGCCAACGTCCCGACTTTC. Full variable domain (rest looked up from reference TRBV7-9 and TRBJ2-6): DTGVSQNPRHKITKRGQNVTFRCDPISEHNRLYWYRQTLGQGPEFLTYFQNEAQLEKSRLLSDRFSAERPKGSFSTLEIQRTEQGDSAMYLCASSLVAGLGALSGANVPTFGAGSRLTVL.

The CDR3 nucleotides read TGTGCCAGCAGTTACGATACATTCCGGGACTCGCCAGCCAATGAGCAGTTCTTC. Its protein is CASSYDTFRDSPANEQFF. The V call is TRBV6-5, the J call TRBJ2-1; TRBD2 is a possible D gene (6 bases). Per germline, CDR1 MNHEY and CDR2 SVGAGI. The CDR3 covers 18 residues. V was cut by 2 bases and J by 6 bases, with 23 bases left in between.

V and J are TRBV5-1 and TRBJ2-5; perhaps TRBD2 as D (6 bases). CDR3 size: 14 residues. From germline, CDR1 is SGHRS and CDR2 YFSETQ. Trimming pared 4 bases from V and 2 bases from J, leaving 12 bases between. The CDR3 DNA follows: TGCGCCAGCAGCGGGGCGACTAGTCAAGAGACCCAGTACTTC. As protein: CASSGATSQETQYF.

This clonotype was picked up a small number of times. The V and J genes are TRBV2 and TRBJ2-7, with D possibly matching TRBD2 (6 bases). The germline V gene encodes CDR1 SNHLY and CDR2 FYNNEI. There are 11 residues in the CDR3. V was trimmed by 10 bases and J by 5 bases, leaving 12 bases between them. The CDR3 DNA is TGTGCCAACGCCGGGGGACACGAGCAGTACTTC. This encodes CANAGGHEQYF.

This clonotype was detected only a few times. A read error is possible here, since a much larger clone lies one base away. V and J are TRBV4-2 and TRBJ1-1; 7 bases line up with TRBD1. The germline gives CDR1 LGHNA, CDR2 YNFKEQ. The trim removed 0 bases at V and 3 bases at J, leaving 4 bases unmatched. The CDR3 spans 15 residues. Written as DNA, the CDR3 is TGTGCCAGCAGCCAAGATCAGGGGGGGGACACTGAAGCTTTCTTT. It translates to CASSQDQGGDTEAFF.

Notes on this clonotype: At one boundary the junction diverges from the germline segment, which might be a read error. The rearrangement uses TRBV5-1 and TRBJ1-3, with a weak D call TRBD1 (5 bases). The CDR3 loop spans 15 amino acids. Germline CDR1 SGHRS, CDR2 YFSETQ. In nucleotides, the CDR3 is TGCGCCAGCAGCTCCCTAGGGGTATCTGGAAACACCGTATATTTT. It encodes CASSSLGVSGNTVYF.

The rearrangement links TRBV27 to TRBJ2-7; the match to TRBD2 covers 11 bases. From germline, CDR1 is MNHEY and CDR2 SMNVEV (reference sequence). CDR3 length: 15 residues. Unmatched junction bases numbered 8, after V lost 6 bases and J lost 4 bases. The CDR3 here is CASRVAGGTGYEQYF. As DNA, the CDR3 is TGTGCCAGCAGAGTAGCGGGAGGGACGGGGTACGAGCAGTACTTC.